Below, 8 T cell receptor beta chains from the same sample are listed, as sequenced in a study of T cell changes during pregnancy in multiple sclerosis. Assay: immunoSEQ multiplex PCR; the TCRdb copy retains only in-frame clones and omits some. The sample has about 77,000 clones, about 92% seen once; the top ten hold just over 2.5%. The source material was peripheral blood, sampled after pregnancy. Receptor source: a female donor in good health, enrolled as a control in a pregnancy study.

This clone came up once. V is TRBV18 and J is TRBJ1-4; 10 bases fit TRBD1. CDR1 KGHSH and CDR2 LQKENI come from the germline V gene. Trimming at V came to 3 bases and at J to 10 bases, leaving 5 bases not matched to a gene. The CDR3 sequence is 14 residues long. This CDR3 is CASSPGQGSGKLFF. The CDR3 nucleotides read TGTGCCAGCTCACCGGGACAGGGGAGCGGAAAACTGTTTTTT.

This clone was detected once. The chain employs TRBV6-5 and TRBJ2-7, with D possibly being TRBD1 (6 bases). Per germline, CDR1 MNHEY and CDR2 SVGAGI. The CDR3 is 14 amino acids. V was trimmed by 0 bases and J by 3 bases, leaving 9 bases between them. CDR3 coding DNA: TGTGCCAGCAGTTACTCGATAGGGGGCTACGAGCAGTACTTC. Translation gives CASSYSIGGYEQYF.

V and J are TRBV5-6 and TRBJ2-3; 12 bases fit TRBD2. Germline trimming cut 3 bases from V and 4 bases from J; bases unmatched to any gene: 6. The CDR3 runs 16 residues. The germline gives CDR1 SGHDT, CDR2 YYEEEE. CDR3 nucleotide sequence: TGTGCCAGCAGCTCCGGACTAGCGGGAAGCCCAGATACGCAGTATTTT. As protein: CASSSGLAGSPDTQYF.

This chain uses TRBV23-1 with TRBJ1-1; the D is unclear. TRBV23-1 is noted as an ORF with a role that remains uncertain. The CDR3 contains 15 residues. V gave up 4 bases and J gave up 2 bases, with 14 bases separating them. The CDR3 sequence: CASSRAGGRNTEAFF. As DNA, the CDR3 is TGCGCCAGCAGTCGGGCGGGAGGGAGAAACACTGAAGCTTTCTTT.

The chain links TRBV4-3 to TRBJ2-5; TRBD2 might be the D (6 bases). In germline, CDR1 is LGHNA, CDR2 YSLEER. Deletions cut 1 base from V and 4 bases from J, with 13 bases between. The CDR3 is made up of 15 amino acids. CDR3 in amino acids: CASSQVIGSLETQYF. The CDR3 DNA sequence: TGCGCCAGCAGCCAAGTCATCGGGAGTTTAGAGACCCAGTACTTC.

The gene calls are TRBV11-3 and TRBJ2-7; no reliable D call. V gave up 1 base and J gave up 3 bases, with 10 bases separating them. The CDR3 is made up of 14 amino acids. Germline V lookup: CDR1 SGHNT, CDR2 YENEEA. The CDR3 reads CASSLGAANYEQYF. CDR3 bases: TGTGCCAGCAGCTTAGGTGCGGCGAACTACGAGCAGTACTTC.

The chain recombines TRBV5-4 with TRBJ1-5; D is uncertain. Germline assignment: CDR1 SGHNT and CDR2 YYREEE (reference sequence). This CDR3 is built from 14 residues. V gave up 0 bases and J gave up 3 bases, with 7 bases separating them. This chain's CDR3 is CASSLAGYNQPQHF. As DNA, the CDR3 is TGTGCCAGCAGCTTGGCAGGTTACAATCAGCCCCAGCATTTT.

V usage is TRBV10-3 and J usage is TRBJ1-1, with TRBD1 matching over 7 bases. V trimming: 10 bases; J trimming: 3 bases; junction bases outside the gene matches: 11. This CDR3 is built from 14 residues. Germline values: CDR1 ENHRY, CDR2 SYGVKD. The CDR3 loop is CATSDRGRDTEAFF. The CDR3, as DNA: TGTGCCACGTCGGATAGGGGGCGCGACACTGAAGCTTTCTTT.